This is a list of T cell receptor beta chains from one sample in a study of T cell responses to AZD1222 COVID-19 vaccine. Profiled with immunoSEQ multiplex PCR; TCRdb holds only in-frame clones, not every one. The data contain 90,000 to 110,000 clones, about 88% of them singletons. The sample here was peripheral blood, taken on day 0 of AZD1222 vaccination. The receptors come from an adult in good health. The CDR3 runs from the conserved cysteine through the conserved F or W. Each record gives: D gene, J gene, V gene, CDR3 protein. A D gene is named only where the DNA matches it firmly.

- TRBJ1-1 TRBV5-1 CASSLSTVKNTEAFF
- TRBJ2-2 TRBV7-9 CASSLTISPGELFF
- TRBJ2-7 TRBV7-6 CASSLVEGAYEQYF
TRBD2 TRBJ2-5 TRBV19 CASSISGTSIETQYF
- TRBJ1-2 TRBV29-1 CSVEDWEGRGYTF
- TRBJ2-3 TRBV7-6 CASSLGSGATNTQYF
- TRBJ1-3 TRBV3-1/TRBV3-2 CASSQWDRGNTIYF
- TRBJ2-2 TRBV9 CASSVQGRDTGELFF
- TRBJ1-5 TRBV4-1 CASSPPEGLLAINQPQHF
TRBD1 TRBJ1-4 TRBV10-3 CAAAGTGGEKLFF
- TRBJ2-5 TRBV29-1 CSAMTGLQETQYF
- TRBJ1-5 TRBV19 CASSRTGSSNQPQHF
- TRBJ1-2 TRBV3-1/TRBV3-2 CASSPVVYYGYTF
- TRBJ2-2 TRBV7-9 CASSSAGSSNTGELFF
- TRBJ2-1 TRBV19 CASSIRREDLRQFF
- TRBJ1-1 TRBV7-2 CASSETGYTEAFF
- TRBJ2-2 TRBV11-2 CASSFLSIGTGELFF
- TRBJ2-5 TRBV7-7 CASGHRAGETQYF
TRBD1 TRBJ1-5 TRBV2 CASGTARQPQHF
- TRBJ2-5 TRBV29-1 CSVELLAETQYF
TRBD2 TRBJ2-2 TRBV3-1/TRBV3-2 CASSQNPGLAVGELFF
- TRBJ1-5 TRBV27 CASSLFWGSQPQHF
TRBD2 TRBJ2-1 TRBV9 CASSVGALAGVVEQFF
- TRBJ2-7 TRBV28 CASSSRLTEGEQYF
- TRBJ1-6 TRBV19 CASNQGSNSPLHF
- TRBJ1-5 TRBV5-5 CASSLDTYSNQPQHF
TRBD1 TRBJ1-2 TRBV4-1 CASSPRQGNYGYTF
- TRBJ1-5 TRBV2 CASSYRFRQPQHF